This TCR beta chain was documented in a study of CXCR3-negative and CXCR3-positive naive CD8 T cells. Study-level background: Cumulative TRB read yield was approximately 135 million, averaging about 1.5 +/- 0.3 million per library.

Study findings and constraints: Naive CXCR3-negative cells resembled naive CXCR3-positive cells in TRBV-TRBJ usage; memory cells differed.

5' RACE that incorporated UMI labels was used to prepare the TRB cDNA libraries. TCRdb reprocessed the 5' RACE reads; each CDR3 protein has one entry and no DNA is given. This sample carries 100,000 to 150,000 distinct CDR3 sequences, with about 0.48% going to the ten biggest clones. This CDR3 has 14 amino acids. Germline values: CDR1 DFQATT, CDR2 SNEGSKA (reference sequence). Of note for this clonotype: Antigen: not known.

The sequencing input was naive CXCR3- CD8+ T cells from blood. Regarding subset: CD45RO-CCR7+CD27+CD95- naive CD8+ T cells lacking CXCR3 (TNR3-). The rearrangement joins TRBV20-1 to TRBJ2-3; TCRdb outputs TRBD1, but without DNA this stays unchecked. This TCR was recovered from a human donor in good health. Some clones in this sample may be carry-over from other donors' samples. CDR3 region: CSALLTGGRNTQYF.